This T cell receptor (beta chain) was recorded in a study of shared clonotypes between healthy human individuals. Findings and caveats of the study: In a handful of donors, around 5.5% of naive CD4 clonotypes appeared in common. Generation probabilities were higher for clonotypes shared across all four sorted-subset donors than for unshared ones.

Germline loops: CDR1 SGHVS, CDR2 FNYEAQ. V dropped 5 bases and J dropped 5; count of bases not matched to a gene: 7. This CDR3 spans 14 amino acids. As for this clone: The target antigen is unknown.

In the authors' methods: Junction-only sequences produced by ImmunoSEQ had no quality scores, so filtering differed. The repertoire was sequenced with immunoSEQ multiplex PCR; TCRdb's copy has only in-frame clones and lacks some. That table supplies the V and J calls and clone size; D and trimming were determined from the DNA. Here the sample spans over a million clones, around 76% being singletons. The sample taken for sequencing was memory CD4+ T cells sorted from blood. Regarding subset: CD45RA-negative fraction. The V and J genes are TRBV7-6 and TRBJ2-5; TRBD1 agrees at 8 bases. This sequence originates from a man in his late teens or twenties in good health. The CDR3 region is CASSLRGRKETQYF. CDR3 bases: TGTGCCAGCAGCCTCAGGGGGCGAAAGGAGACCCAGTACTTC.